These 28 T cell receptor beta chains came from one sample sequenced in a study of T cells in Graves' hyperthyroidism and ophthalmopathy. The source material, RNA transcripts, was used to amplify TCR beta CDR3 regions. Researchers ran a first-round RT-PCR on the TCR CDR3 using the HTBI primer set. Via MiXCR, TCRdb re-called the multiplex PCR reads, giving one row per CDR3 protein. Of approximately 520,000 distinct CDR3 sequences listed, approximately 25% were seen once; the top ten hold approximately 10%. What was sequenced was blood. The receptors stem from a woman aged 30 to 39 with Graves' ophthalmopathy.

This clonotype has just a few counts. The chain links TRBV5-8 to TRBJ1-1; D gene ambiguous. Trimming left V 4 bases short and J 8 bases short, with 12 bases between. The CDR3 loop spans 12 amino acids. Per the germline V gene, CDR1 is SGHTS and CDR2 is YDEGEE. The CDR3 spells CASSLNTLEAFF. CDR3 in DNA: TGTGCCAGCAGCCTAAATACCTTAGAAGCTTTCTTT.

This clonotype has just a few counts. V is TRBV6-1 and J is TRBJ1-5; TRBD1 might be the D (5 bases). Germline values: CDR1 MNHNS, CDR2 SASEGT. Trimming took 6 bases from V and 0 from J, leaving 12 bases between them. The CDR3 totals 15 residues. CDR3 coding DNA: TGTGCCAGCAGCCTCCGGGACGGTAGCAATCAGCCCCAGCATTTT. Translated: CASSLRDGSNQPQHF.

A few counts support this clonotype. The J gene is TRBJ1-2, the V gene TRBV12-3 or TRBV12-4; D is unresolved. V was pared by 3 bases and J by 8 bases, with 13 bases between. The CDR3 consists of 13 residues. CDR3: CASSFMALRGYTF. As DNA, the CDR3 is TGTGCCAGCAGTTTTATGGCGTTGCGAGGCTACACCTTC.

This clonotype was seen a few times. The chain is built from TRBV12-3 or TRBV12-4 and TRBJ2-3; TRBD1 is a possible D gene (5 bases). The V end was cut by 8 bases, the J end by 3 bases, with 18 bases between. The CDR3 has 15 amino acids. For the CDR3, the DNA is TGTGCCAGCGCCATCCACGAAGGGGATACAGATACGCAGTATTTT. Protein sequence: CASAIHEGDTDTQYF.

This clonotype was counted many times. This CDR3 is CASSLDGAGGRLFAETQYF. In DNA form, the CDR3 reads TGTGCCAGCAGTTTGGACGGGGCGGGGGGCAGACTTTTCGCAGAGACCCAGTACTTC. V and J are TRBV27 and TRBJ2-5; 8 nucleotides match TRBD2. V lost 3 bases, J lost 4 bases, and 19 bases stayed unmatched. The CDR3 consists of 19 residues. Germline assignment: CDR1 MNHEY and CDR2 SMNVEV (reference sequence).

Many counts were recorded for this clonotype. The CDR3 region has the DNA TGCAGTGCTAGAGATTGGGGAGGGAACACTGAAGCTTTCTTT. Translation: CSARDWGGNTEAFF. V is TRBV20-1 and J is TRBJ1-1, with no clear D. Germline CDR1 DFQATT, CDR2 SNEGSKA (reference sequence). The V gene lost 0 bases and the J gene lost 1 base, with 9 bases spanning the gap. This CDR3 has 14 amino acids.

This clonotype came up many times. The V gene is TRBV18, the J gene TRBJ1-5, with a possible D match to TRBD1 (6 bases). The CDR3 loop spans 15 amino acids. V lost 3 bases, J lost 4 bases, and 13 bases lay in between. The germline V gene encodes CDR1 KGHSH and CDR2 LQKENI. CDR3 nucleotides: TGTGCCAGCTCACCCGACGGGGGGGCAAATCAGCCCCAGCATTTT. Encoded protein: CASSPDGGANQPQHF.

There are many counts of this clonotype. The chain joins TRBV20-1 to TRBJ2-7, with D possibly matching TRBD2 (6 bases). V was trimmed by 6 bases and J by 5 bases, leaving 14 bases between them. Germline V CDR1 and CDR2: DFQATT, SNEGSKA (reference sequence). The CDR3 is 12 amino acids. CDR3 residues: CSATPSGDEQYF. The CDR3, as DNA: TGCAGTGCCACACCCTCGGGGGACGAGCAGTACTTC.

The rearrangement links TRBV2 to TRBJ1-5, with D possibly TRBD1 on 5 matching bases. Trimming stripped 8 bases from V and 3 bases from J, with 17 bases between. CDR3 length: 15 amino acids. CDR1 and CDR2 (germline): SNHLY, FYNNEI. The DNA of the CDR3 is TGTGCCAGCTCGAACCAGGGAGGGGACAATCAGCCCCAGCATTTT. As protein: CASSNQGGDNQPQHF.

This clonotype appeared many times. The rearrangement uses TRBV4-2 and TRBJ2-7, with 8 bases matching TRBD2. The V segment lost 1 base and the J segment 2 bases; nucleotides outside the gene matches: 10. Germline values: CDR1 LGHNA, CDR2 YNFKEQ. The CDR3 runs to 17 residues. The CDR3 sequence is CASSQVSRGGLTYEQYF. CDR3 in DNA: TGTGCCAGCAGCCAAGTGTCTCGCGGGGGGCTAACCTACGAGCAGTACTTC.

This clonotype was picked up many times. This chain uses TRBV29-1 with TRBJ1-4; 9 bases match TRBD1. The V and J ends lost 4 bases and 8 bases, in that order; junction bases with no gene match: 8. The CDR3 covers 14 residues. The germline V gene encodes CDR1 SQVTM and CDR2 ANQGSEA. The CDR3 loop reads CSVVSGQGSEKLFF. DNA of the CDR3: TGCAGCGTTGTCTCGGGACAGGGTTCAGAAAAACTGTTTTTT.

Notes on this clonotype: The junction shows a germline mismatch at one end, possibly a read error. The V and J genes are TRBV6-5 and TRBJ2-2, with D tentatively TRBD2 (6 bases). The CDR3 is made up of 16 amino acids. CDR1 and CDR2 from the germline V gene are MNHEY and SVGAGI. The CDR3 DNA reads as TGTGCCAGCAGTTACGATCAGCGGAGGTTCGCCGGGGGGCTGTTTTTT. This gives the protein CASSYDQRRFAGGLFF.

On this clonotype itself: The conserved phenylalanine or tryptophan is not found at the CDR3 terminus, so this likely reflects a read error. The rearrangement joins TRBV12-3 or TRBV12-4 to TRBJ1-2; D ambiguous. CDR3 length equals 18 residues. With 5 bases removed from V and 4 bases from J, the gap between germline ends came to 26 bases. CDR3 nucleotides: TGTGCCAGCAGTCCTTTGATAACGCCGTCCCATGGATCCTATGGCTACACCTAC. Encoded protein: CASSPLITPSHGSYGYTY.

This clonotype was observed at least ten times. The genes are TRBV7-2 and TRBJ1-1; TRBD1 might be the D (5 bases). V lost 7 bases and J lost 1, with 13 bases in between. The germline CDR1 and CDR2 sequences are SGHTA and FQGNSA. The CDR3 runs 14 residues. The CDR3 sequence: CASKGARGNTEAFF. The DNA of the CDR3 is TGTGCCAGCAAAGGGGCCCGAGGGAACACTGAAGCTTTCTTT.

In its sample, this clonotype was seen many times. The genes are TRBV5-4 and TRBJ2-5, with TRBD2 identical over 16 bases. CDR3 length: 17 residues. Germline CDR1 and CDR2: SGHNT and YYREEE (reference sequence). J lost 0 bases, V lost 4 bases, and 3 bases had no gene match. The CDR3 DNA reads TGTGCCAGCAGCCTGGGACTAGCGGGGGGGCACCAAGAGACCCAGTACTTC. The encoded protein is CASSLGLAGGHQETQYF.

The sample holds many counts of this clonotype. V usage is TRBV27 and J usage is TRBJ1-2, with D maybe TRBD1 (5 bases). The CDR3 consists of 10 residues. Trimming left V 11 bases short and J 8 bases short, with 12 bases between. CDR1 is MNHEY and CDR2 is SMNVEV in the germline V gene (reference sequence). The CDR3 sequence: CAGHRRGYTF. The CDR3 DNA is TGTGCCGGACACAGAAGAGGCTACACCTTC.

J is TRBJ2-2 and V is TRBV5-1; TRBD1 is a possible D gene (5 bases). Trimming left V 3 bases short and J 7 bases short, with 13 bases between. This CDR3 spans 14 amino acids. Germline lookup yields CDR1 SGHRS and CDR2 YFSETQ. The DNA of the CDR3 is TGCGCCAGCAGCTCTCAGGGAATGGGCGGGGAGCTGTTTTTT. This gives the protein CASSSQGMGGELFF.

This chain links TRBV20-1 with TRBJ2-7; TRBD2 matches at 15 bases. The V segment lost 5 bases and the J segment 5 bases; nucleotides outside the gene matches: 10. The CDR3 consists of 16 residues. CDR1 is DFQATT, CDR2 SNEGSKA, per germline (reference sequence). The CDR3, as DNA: TGCAGTGCTTGTAGGGGACTAGCGGGGGGTGGCCACGAGCAGTACTTC. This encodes CSACRGLAGGGHEQYF.

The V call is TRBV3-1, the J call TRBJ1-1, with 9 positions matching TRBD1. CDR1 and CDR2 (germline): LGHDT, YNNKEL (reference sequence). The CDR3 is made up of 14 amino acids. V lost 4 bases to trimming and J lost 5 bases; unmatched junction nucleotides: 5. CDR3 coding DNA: TGTGCCAGCAGCCCTCGGGACAGGGCTACTGAAGCTTTCTTT. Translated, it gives CASSPRDRATEAFF. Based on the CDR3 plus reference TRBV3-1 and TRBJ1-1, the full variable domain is DTAVSQTPKYLVTQMGNDKSIKCEQNLGHDTMYWYKQDSKKFLKIMFSYNNKELIINETVPNRFSPKSPDKAHLNLHINSLELGDSAVYFCASSPRDRATEAFFGQGTRLTVV.

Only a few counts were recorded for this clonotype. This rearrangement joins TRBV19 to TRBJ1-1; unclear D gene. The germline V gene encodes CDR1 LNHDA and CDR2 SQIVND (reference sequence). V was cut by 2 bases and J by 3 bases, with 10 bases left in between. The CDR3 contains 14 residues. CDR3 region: CASSITGVHTEAFF. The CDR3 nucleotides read TGTGCCAGTAGTATAACCGGGGTCCACACTGAAGCTTTCTTT. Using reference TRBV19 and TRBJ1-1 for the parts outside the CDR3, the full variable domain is DGGITQSPKYLFRKEGQNVTLSCEQNLNHDAMYWYRQDPGQGLRLIYYSQIVNDFQKGDIAEGYSVSREKKESFPLTVTSAQKNPTAFYLCASSITGVHTEAFFGQGTRLTVV.

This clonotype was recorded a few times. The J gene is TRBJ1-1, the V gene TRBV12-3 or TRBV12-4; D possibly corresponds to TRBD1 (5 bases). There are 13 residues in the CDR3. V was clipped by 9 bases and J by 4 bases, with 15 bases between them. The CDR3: CASFDSRVTEAFF. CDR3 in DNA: TGTGCCAGTTTCGACAGTCGGGTCACTGAAGCTTTCTTT.

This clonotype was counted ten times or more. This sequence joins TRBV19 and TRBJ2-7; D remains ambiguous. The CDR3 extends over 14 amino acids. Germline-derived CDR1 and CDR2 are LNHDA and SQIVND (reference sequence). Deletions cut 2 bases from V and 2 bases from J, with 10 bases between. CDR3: CASSISHNAYEQYF. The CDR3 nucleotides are TGTGCCAGTAGTATAAGCCATAACGCCTACGAGCAGTACTTC.

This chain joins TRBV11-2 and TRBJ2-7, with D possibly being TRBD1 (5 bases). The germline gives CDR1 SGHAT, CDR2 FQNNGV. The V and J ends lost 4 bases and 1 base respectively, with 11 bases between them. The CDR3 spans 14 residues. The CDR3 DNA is TGTGCCAGCAGCTCAGTAGGGGATTCCTACGAGCAGTACTTC. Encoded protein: CASSSVGDSYEQYF.

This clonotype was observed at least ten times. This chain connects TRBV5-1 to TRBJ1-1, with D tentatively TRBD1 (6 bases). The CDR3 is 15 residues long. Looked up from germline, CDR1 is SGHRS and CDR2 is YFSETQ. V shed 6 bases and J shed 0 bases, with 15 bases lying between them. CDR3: CASTDRTAMNTEAFF. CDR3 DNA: TGCGCCAGCACAGACCGGACAGCCATGAACACTGAAGCTTTCTTT. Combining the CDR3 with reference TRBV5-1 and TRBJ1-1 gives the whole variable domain KAGVTQTPRYLIKTRGQQVTLSCSPISGHRSVSWYQQTPGQGLQFLFEYFSETQRNKGNFPGRFSGRQFSNSRSEMNVSTLELGDSALYLCASTDRTAMNTEAFFGQGTRLTVV.

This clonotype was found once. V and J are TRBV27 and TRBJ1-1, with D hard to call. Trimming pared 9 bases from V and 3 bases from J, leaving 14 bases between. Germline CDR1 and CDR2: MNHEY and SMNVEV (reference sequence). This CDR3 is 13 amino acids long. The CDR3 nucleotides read TGTGCCAGTCGGTGGACGGCCTACACTGAAGCTTTCTTT. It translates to CASRWTAYTEAFF.

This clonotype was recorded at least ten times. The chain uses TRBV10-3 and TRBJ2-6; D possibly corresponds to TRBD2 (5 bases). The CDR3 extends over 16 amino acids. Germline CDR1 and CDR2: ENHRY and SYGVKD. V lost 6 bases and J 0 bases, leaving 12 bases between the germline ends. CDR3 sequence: CAIRPGTSSGANVLTF. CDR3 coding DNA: TGTGCCATCAGACCGGGAACCAGCTCTGGGGCCAACGTCCTGACTTTC.

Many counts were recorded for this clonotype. The CDR3 region is CSARALGLAGAEETQYF. The CDR3 DNA is TGCAGTGCTAGAGCCCTAGGACTAGCGGGGGCCGAAGAGACCCAGTACTTC. The chain uses TRBV20-1 and TRBJ2-5, with 13 bases aligning to TRBD2. The CDR3 length is 17 residues. Germline trimming cut 1 base from V and 3 bases from J; bases unmatched to any gene: 8. The germline gives CDR1 DFQATT, CDR2 SNEGSKA (reference sequence).

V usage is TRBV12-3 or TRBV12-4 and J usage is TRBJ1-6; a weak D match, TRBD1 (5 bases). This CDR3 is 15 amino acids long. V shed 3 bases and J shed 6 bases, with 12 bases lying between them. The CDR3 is CASSLSGGANSPLHF. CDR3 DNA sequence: TGTGCCAGCAGTTTGTCCGGTGGGGCTAATTCACCCCTCCACTTT.